Listed below are T cell receptor beta chains from one sample, sequenced in a study of shared clonotypes between healthy human individuals. TCRdb's copy holds only in-frame clones and misses some; the assay was immunoSEQ multiplex PCR. This sample has 850,000 to 1,200,000 clones, with 65% to 75% found just once. Sample: memory CD4+ T cells sorted from blood. These receptors all stem from a man aged 18 to 30 in good health. CDR3s include the opening cysteine and the closing phenylalanine or tryptophan. A D gene is named only where the DNA matches it firmly. Not all rows give a size; the values are once, few, many and, for expanded clones, a class.

-	-	TRBJ1-1	TRBV5-6	CASSVSTNTEAFF	TGTGCCAGCAGCGTGTCCACGAACACTGAAGCTTTCTTT
-	-	TRBJ2-6	TRBV2	CASRTGFSGANVLTF	TGTGCCAGCAGGACGGGTTTTTCTGGGGCCAACGTCCTGACTTTC
-	-	TRBJ1-5	TRBV6-1	CASNWVGERNQPQHF	TGTGCCAGTAATTGGGTGGGGGAGCGAAATCAGCCCCAGCATTTT
TRBD1	-	TRBJ1-1	TRBV15	CATSKVFQGGEAFF	TGTGCCACCAGCAAAGTATTTCAGGGGGGTGAAGCTTTCTTT
TRBD1	-	TRBJ2-3	TRBV4-1	CASSPTGSRDTQYF	TGCGCCAGCAGCCCGACAGGGTCCAGAGATACGCAGTATTTT
TRBD2	-	TRBJ2-3	TRBV10-1	CASSESGLAGGALNTQYF	TGCGCCAGCAGTGAGTCGGGACTAGCGGGGGGGGCCCTGAATACGCAGTATTTT
-	-	TRBJ2-1	TRBV9	CASSVEGQSYNEQFF	TGTGCCAGCAGCGTAGAAGGACAGTCTTACAATGAGCAGTTCTTC
TRBD2	-	TRBJ2-5	TRBV7-4	CASSSRRPAGGMKTQYF	TGTGCCAGCAGCTCTAGAAGGCCAGCGGGAGGGATGAAGACCCAGTACTTC
-	-	TRBJ2-5	TRBV10-3	CAINPNAGETQYF	TGTGCCATTAACCCTAATGCGGGAGAGACCCAGTACTTC
-	once	TRBJ1-1	TRBV10-3	CAMRQDLNTEAFF	TGTGCCATGCGACAGGATTTGAACACTGAAGCTTTCTTT
-	-	TRBJ1-5	TRBV30	CAWDTGTRNQPQHF	TGTGCCTGGGATACCGGGACGAGGAATCAACCCCAGCATTTT
-	-	TRBJ1-5	TRBV2	CASSEVGQGGQPQHF	TGTGCCAGCAGTGAAGTCGGCCAAGGAGGTCAGCCCCAGCATTTT
-	few	TRBJ2-2	TRBV2	CASTGNSGVGELFF	TGTGCCAGCACCGGTAACTCGGGGGTCGGGGAGCTGTTTTTT
-	once	TRBJ2-7	TRBV28	CASSPLGGRYEQYF	TGTGCCAGCAGCCCCTTAGGGGGGAGATACGAGCAGTACTTC
-	-	TRBJ1-6	TRBV28	CASRRQMGSSPLHF	TGTGCCAGCAGACGACAGATGGGATCTTCACCCCTCCACTTT
TRBD2	-	TRBJ2-3	TRBV10-3	CATSSGFTDTQYF	TGTGCCACGTCTAGCGGGTTCACAGATACGCAGTATTTT
-	-	TRBJ1-5	TRBV5-8	CASSPKGSSNQPQHF	TGTGCCAGCAGCCCCAAGGGAAGTAGCAATCAGCCCCAGCATTTT
-	-	TRBJ2-2	TRBV5-1	CASAPDWPTGELFF	TGCGCCAGCGCGCCAGACTGGCCAACCGGGGAGCTGTTTTTT
TRBD1	once	TRBJ1-1	TRBV5-1	CASSLAPGQLNTEAFF	TGCGCCAGCAGCTTGGCCCCGGGACAGCTGAACACTGAAGCTTTCTTT
-	once	TRBJ1-1	TRBV7-9	CASTRNVAELNTEAFF	TGTGCCAGCACCAGAAACGTCGCGGAGTTAAACACTGAAGCTTTCTTT
-	-	TRBJ1-6	TRBV19	CASSQQDFGDSPLHF	TGTGCCAGTAGTCAACAGGACTTTGGGGATTCACCCCTCCACTTT
TRBD2	-	TRBJ2-1	TRBV7-2	CASSLEAASGRSNEQFF	TGTGCCAGCAGCTTAGAGGCGGCTAGCGGGAGGTCCAATGAGCAGTTCTTC
-	-	TRBJ1-1	TRBV11-2	CASSLQRNTEAFF	TGTGCCAGCAGCCTTCAGCGGAACACTGAAGCTTTCTTT
TRBD2	-	TRBJ2-3	TRBV28	CASSPWTSGVTDTQYF	TGTGCCAGCAGTCCCTGGACTAGCGGGGTAACAGATACGCAGTATTTT
TRBD2	-	TRBJ2-3	TRBV7-2	CASSFYGGGTPDTQYF	TGTGCCAGCAGCTTCTACGGCGGGGGGACCCCAGATACGCAGTATTTT
-	-	TRBJ1-2	TRBV28	CASTLDRTNYGYTF	TGTGCCAGCACCTTGGATCGGACAAACTATGGCTACACCTTC
-	-	TRBJ2-2	TRBV10-1	CASSESSRGELFF	TGCGCCAGCAGTGAGTCTTCTAGGGGGGAGCTGTTTTTT
-	-	TRBJ1-6	TRBV5-4	CASSFGGIMNSPLHF	TGTGCCAGCAGCTTTGGCGGGATAATGAATTCACCCCTCCACTTT
-	-	TRBJ1-2	TRBV12-5	CASGLNLLLTDKTYGYTF	TGTGCTAGTGGTTTGAACCTTCTTTTGACAGATAAAACCTATGGCTACACCTTC
-	-	TRBJ2-7	TRBV10-3	CAISGHAVLVRGLPYEQYF	TGTGCCATCAGCGGGCATGCCGTACTTGTCCGGGGATTGCCCTACGAGCAGTACTTC
-	-	TRBJ2-5	TRBV10-1	CASSGQALETQYF	TGCGCCAGCAGTGGACAGGCTTTGGAGACCCAGTACTTC
-	-	TRBJ2-6	TRBV4-1	CASSQQTGSGANVLTF	TGCGCCAGCAGCCAACAAACAGGTTCTGGGGCCAACGTCCTGACTTTC
-	many	TRBJ2-5	TRBV5-1	CASSTGDGGRETQYF	TGCGCCAGCAGCACTGGGGACGGTGGTCGAGAGACCCAGTACTTC
TRBD1	-	TRBJ2-1	TRBV10-3	CAISSRQGTGNEQFF	TGTGCCATCAGTTCGAGACAGGGGACGGGCAATGAGCAGTTCTTC
-	-	TRBJ1-2	TRBV6-1	CASSEWHRSTYGYTF	TGTGCCAGCAGTGAATGGCACAGGTCTACCTATGGCTACACCTTC
-	once	TRBJ2-3	TRBV7-6	CASSDRLRQSSTDTQYF	TGTGCCAGCAGCGACAGACTCCGCCAATCTAGCACAGATACGCAGTATTTT
-	few	TRBJ1-1	TRBV19	CASSIGKGTEAFF	TGTGCCAGTAGTATAGGTAAGGGCACTGAAGCTTTCTTT
TRBD2	once	TRBJ2-5	TRBV7-2	CASSSVAGGQETQYF	TGTGCCAGCAGCTCCGTAGCGGGAGGGCAAGAGACCCAGTACTTC
TRBD2	-	TRBJ2-1	TRBV28	CASSLLIRTSGGAANEQFF	TGTGCCAGCAGTTTGTTAATCAGGACTAGCGGGGGGGCCGCCAATGAGCAGTTCTTC
TRBD1	few	TRBJ1-4	TRBV11-2	CASSLAPGQGEKLFF	TGTGCCAGCAGCTTAGCCCCTGGACAGGGGGAAAAACTGTTTTTT
-	-	TRBJ1-4	TRBV7-8	CASSGANKGVNEKLFF	TGTGCCAGCAGCGGGGCCAACAAGGGAGTAAATGAAAAACTGTTTTTT
-	-	TRBJ1-2	TRBV30	CAWSTRLGGNYGYTF	TGTGCCTGGAGTACCCGTCTCGGGGGGAACTATGGCTACACCTTC
-	-	TRBJ2-5	TRBV15	CATSRDRLSETQYF	TGTGCCACCAGCAGAGATCGGCTTTCCGAGACCCAGTACTTC
TRBD1	few	TRBJ2-7	TRBV7-8	CASGMGQSGTYEQYF	TGTGCCAGCGGGATGGGACAGTCGGGGACCTACGAGCAGTACTTC
-	once	TRBJ1-4	TRBV5-1	CASSPAPPFEKLFF	TGCGCCAGCAGCCCTGCCCCCCCGTTTGAAAAACTGTTTTTT
-	once	TRBJ1-3	TRBV30	CAWSSLGNTIYF	TGTGCCTGGAGTTCCCTTGGAAACACCATATATTTT
TRBD1	-	TRBJ2-3	TRBV18	CASSPPRQGEHTQYF	TGTGCCAGCTCACCCCCCCGACAGGGTGAACATACGCAGTATTTT
TRBD1	-	TRBJ2-5	TRBV7-7	CASSPKTGEETQYF	TGTGCTAGCAGCCCAAAAACAGGGGAAGAGACCCAGTACTTC
-	-	TRBJ2-3	TRBV4-3	CASSPSAESTDTQYF	TGCGCCAGCAGCCCCTCAGCGGAGAGCACAGATACGCAGTATTTT
-	-	TRBJ2-2	TRBV6-1	CASRGGEGTGELFF	TGTGCCAGCAGGGGGGGCGAGGGCACCGGGGAGCTGTTTTTT
-	-	TRBJ2-7	TRBV14	CASSPNILGEQYF	TGTGCCAGCAGCCCCAATATTTTAGGCGAGCAGTACTTC
TRBD1	-	TRBJ1-2	TRBV18	CASSPETGVYGYTF	TGTGCCAGCTCACCCGAAACAGGGGTCTATGGCTACACCTTC
-	-	TRBJ1-5	TRBV5-1	CASSRAGDPNQPQHF	TGCGCCAGCAGCCGCGCGGGGGACCCGAATCAGCCCCAGCATTTT
-	-	TRBJ2-4	TRBV11-2	CASSLGTTEYF	TGTGCCAGCAGCTTAGGAACAACGGAGTACTTC
-	-	TRBJ2-5	TRBV4-1	CASSQDPGRVGETQYF	TGCGCCAGCAGCCAAGATCCTGGCCGGGTAGGAGAGACCCAGTACTTC
-	-	TRBJ2-2	TRBV6-1	CASSEPSGGFGELFF	TGTGCCAGCAGTGAACCAAGCGGTGGGTTCGGGGAGCTGTTTTTT
TRBD2	-	TRBJ2-1	TRBV6-1	CASSQGTSSNEQFF	TGTGCCAGCAGTCAAGGGACTAGCTCCAATGAGCAGTTCTTC
TRBD2	-	TRBJ2-1	TRBV27	CASRLSGLAGYNEQFF	TGTGCCAGCAGACTCTCAGGGCTAGCGGGGTACAATGAGCAGTTCTTC
-	-	TRBJ2-2	TRBV7-2	CASTNTPASSYTGELFF	TGTGCCAGCACTAATACACCGGCTTCATCTTACACCGGGGAGCTGTTTTTT